This TCR beta chain was captured in a study of early T cells in non-severe SARS-CoV-2 infection. The CDR3 sequence is 15 residues long. The germline gives CDR1 KGHSH, CDR2 LQKENI. V was shortened by 4 bases and J by 1 base, with 12 bases between the two germline ends. Tagging with unique molecular identifiers was applied to individual cDNA molecules. Using its own MiXCR run on the 5' RACE reads, TCRdb lists one record per CDR3 protein. Of tens of thousands of distinct CDR3 sequences in the sample, approximately 10% were seen once. This chain connects TRBV18 to TRBJ2-3; weak D call: TRBD1 (5 bases). This receptor was obtained from an adult who was a healthcare worker with PCR-confirmed SARS-CoV-2 infection or an uninfected control (not recorded which). Sequences were obtained from whole blood. For the CDR3, the DNA is TGTGCCAGCTCACTCGACAGCCTCCGCACAGATACGCAGTATTTT. As protein: CASSLDSLRTDTQYF.